The 24 T cell receptor beta chains presented below share a single source sample, sequenced in a study of T cell responses to AZD1222 COVID-19 vaccine (dated by TCRdb to about 2021). According to the study, the label for this sample's time point signals: about 28 days (+/-7) after the second vaccine dose. Library construction relied on the immunoSEQ multiplex PCR assay. Entries here come from immuneACCESS through TCRdb and include only in-frame sequences with V and J called. Some clones fail to appear in such tables; in the studies checked, an unresolved V gene covers under half of the shortfall, and the cause of the remainder is unknown. Counted in this sample were about 56,000 clones; roughly 90% of them appeared once. The ten top clones hold about 7% of the sample. The sample in question was peripheral blood, obtained 28 days after the second AZD1222 dose. Receptors originate from an adult who received the AZD1222 COVID-19 vaccine.

The gene calls are TRBV25-1 and TRBJ1-3, with D maybe TRBD1 (6 bases). Per the germline V gene, CDR1 is MGHDK and CDR2 is SYGVNS. V was clipped by 0 bases and J by 9 bases, with 9 bases between them. This CDR3 has 13 amino acids. CDR3 residues: CASSEYGGGTIYF. DNA for the CDR3: TGTGCCAGCAGTGAATATGGAGGGGGCACCATATATTTT.

This clone appeared a single time. The junction shows a germline mismatch at one end, possibly a read error. The V call is TRBV19, the J call TRBJ2-7; D unclear. The germline V gene encodes CDR1 LNHDA and CDR2 SQIVND (reference sequence). The CDR3 is 15 residues long. CDR3 DNA: TGTGCTAGTAGTATAGGGCACCCACCCCGGGACGAGCAGTACTTC. Translating it yields CASSIGHPPRDEQYF.

This chain uses TRBV14 with TRBJ2-7; possibly TRBD2 for D (5 bases). Germline V gene lookup returns CDR1 SGHDN and CDR2 FVKESK. The CDR3 length is 15 residues. Trimming removed 4 bases at V and 4 bases at J, with 17 bases between. CDR3: CASSPQDAGVYEQYF. The CDR3, as DNA: TGTGCCAGCAGCCCCCAAGATGCGGGCGTATACGAGCAGTACTTC.

The chain combines TRBV18 with TRBJ2-7; no definite D call. Trimming removed 3 bases from V and 0 bases from J, with 3 bases in between. Germline V gene sequence: CDR1 KGHSH, CDR2 LQKENI. The CDR3 is 12 residues long. CDR3 sequence (DNA): TGTGCCAGCTCACCTGACTCCTACGAGCAGTACTTC. The encoded protein is CASSPDSYEQYF.

This chain joins TRBV10-3 and TRBJ1-5, with D unresolved. With 3 bases removed from V and 0 bases from J, the gap between germline ends came to 3 bases. The CDR3 runs 13 residues. The germline gives CDR1 ENHRY, CDR2 SYGVKD. The chain's CDR3 is CAISDNSNQPQHF. In DNA form, the CDR3 reads TGTGCCATCAGTGACAATAGCAATCAGCCCCAGCATTTT.

The chain links TRBV9 to TRBJ1-2; TRBD1 matches at 8 bases. The CDR3 sequence is 15 residues long. V lost 4 bases and J lost 4; bases outside the gene matches: 9. The germline gives CDR1 SGDLS, CDR2 YYNGEE. For the CDR3, the DNA is TGTGCCAGCAGCAAGGGGCAGGGGGCACCCTATGGCTACACCTTC. Translation gives CASSKGQGAPYGYTF.

The rearrangement uses TRBV2 and TRBJ2-4, with TRBD2 identical over 12 bases. V was clipped by 5 bases and J by 4 bases; unmatched bases: 9. Germline CDR1 SNHLY, CDR2 FYNNEI. The CDR3 length is 17 residues. CDR3 coding DNA: TGTGCCAGCAGTCCAAAAAGGACTAGCGGGACAAAAAACATTCAGTACTTC. Protein product: CASSPKRTSGTKNIQYF.

This rearrangement joins TRBV3-1 (or the pseudogene TRBV3-2) to TRBJ2-7; TRBD1 matches at 10 bases. From germline, CDR1 is LGHDT and CDR2 YNNKEL (reference sequence). This CDR3 has 15 amino acids. The J segment lost 2 bases and the V segment lost 3 bases, leaving 4 bases of the junction unmatched. The CDR3 here is CASSQTGGQPYEQYF. In DNA form, the CDR3 reads TGTGCCAGCAGCCAGACAGGGGGCCAGCCCTACGAGCAGTACTTC.

The chain carries TRBV2 and TRBJ1-2; a possible D gene is TRBD1 (5 bases). The germline CDR1 and CDR2 sequences are SNHLY and FYNNEI. The germline V and J ends were trimmed by 4 bases and 8 bases, with 17 bases remaining between them. The CDR3 length is 14 residues. CDR3 loop: CASSVGLGAPGYTF. In DNA form, the CDR3 reads TGTGCCAGCAGTGTGGGGTTAGGGGCGCCCGGCTACACCTTC.

This chain uses TRBV28 with TRBJ2-7; 9 nucleotides match TRBD1. J gave up 1 base and V 6 bases, and 4 bases lay outside the gene matches. Germline CDR1 is MDHEN and CDR2 is SYDVKM. This CDR3 is built from 14 residues. The CDR3 protein is CASRTGTGSYEQYF. The CDR3 DNA follows: TGTGCCAGCAGAACCGGGACAGGGTCCTACGAGCAGTACTTC. Supplemented by reference TRBV28 and TRBJ2-7, the full variable domain reads DVKVTQSSRYLVKRTGEKVFLECVQDMDHENMFWYRQDPGLGLRLIYFSYDVKMKEKGDIPEGYSVSREKKERFSLILESASTNQTSMYLCASRTGTGSYEQYFGPGTRLTVT.

V gene TRBV6-2 or TRBV6-3 combines with J gene TRBJ1-2; tentative D call: TRBD1 (5 bases). Trimming removed 0 bases at V and 8 bases at J, with 13 bases between. CDR1 is MNHEY and CDR2 is SVGEGT in the germline V gene. The CDR3 loop spans 14 amino acids. In DNA, the CDR3 is TGTGCCAGCAGTTACTCTGCCCAGGGAGTCGGCTACACCTTC. Amino acid sequence: CASSYSAQGVGYTF.

The chain combines TRBV19 with TRBJ2-3, with D unresolved. Germline assignment: CDR1 LNHDA and CDR2 SQIVND (reference sequence). V lost 5 bases and J lost 2, with 14 bases in between. The CDR3 contains 15 residues. Here the CDR3 DNA reads TGTGCCAGTAGTTGGCCGGGCCTATCCACAGATACGCAGTATTTT. It specifies CASSWPGLSTDTQYF.

The genes are TRBV14 and TRBJ2-7, with 7 bases aligning to TRBD2. The CDR3 loop spans 15 amino acids. Trimming took 1 base from V and 0 from J; bases not matched to a gene: 3. From germline, CDR1 is SGHDN and CDR2 FVKESK. The CDR3 reads CASSQVAGASYEQYF. The CDR3 coding sequence is TGTGCCAGCAGCCAAGTTGCGGGAGCCTCCTACGAGCAGTACTTC.

The chain has TRBV5-8 and TRBJ1-5; 8 bases line up with TRBD1. The trim removed 4 bases at V and 4 bases at J, leaving 4 bases unmatched. CDR1 is SGHTS and CDR2 is YDEGEE in the germline V gene. This CDR3 spans 14 amino acids. CDR3 DNA sequence: TGTGCCAGCAGCCCTGGACAGGGTAATCAGCCCCAGCATTTT. Translating gives CASSPGQGNQPQHF.

This sequence joins TRBV6-2 or TRBV6-3 and TRBJ2-2; D not certain. Per the germline V gene, CDR1 is MNHEY and CDR2 is SVGEGT. The CDR3 loop spans 14 amino acids. V shed 2 bases and J shed 1 base, with 5 bases lying between them. In DNA form, the CDR3 reads TGTGCCAGCAGTTACGTCTGGAACACCGGGGAGCTGTTTTTT. Encoded protein: CASSYVWNTGELFF.

CDR3 sequence (DNA): TGTGCCAGCAGCCAAGACATGGTGGGGGGCTTCTACACAGATACGCAGTATTTT. It codes for CASSQDMVGGFYTDTQYF. This chain uses TRBV3-1 (or the pseudogene TRBV3-2) with TRBJ2-3; D tentatively fits TRBD1 or TRBD2 (6 bases each). The germline gives CDR1 LGHDT, CDR2 YNNKEL (reference sequence). This CDR3 contains 18 residues. Deletions cut 0 bases from V and 2 bases from J, with 18 bases between.

V is TRBV6-5 and J is TRBJ1-2; the D gene is possibly TRBD1 (5 bases). Germline V gene sequence: CDR1 MNHEY, CDR2 SVGAGI. The CDR3 contains 15 residues. V lost 4 bases and J lost 7, with 19 bases in between. The CDR3 loop reads CASSSTPGLTVGYTF. For the CDR3, the DNA is TGTGCCAGCAGTTCTACTCCGGGACTTACAGTTGGCTACACCTTC.

J is TRBJ2-3 and V is TRBV9; 10 bases align to TRBD1. This CDR3 has 17 residues. Trimming took 2 bases from V and 2 from J; bases not matched to a gene: 8. Germline CDR1 is SGDLS and CDR2 is YYNGEE. The DNA for the CDR3 is TGTGCCAGCAGCGTTTTTCCGGGACAGGGGACCACAGATACGCAGTATTTT. Protein product: CASSVFPGQGTTDTQYF. Supplemented by reference TRBV9 and TRBJ2-3, the full variable domain reads DSGVTQTPKHLITATGQRVTLRCSPRSGDLSVYWYQQSLDQGLQFLIQYYNGEERAKGNILERFSAQQFPDLHSELNLSSLELGDSALYFCASSVFPGQGTTDTQYFGPGTRLTVL.

V gene TRBV2 combines with J gene TRBJ1-5; 9 nucleotides match TRBD1. CDR1 and CDR2 from the germline V gene are SNHLY and FYNNEI. The CDR3 has 14 residues. Trimming cost V 4 bases and J 5 bases; bases outside gene matches: 3. CDR3 in DNA: TGTGCCAGCAGTGCGACAGGGGGGCATCAGCCCCAGCATTTT. Its translation is CASSATGGHQPQHF.

The sample holds a few counts of this clone. This sequence joins TRBV11-2 and TRBJ2-1, with 7 positions matching TRBD1. CDR1 SGHAT and CDR2 FQNNGV come from the germline V gene. V lost 1 base and J lost 7; bases outside the gene matches: 7. CDR3 length: 15 amino acids. The CDR3 is CASSLGRGQFNEQFF. The CDR3 DNA sequence: TGTGCCAGCAGCTTAGGCCGGGGACAGTTTAATGAGCAGTTCTTC.

This clone has only a few counts. The rearrangement links TRBV28 to TRBJ2-6, with D possibly matching TRBD1 (5 bases). This CDR3 has 14 amino acids. Trimming left V 10 bases short and J 0 bases short, with 10 bases between. The V gene's germline CDR1 is MDHEN and CDR2 SYDVKM. The CDR3 DNA sequence: TGTGCCACCCTGACAGCCTCTGGGGCCAACGTCCTGACTTTC. Protein: CATLTASGANVLTF.

The V call is TRBV7-2, the J call TRBJ1-2; the D is unclear. The germline V and J ends were trimmed by 5 bases and 2 bases, with 15 bases remaining between them. This CDR3 has 15 amino acids. CDR1 SGHTA and CDR2 FQGNSA come from the germline V gene. The CDR3 nucleotides are TGTGCCAGCAGCCCAGATATATGGAGAAACTATGGCTACACCTTC. Protein sequence: CASSPDIWRNYGYTF.

This clone is labeled as large. A read error may account for a junction end that differs from germline. V usage is TRBV20-1 and J usage is TRBJ1-6; no clear D gene. Germline CDR1 is DFQATT and CDR2 is SNEGSKA (reference sequence). This CDR3 contains 11 residues. The CDR3 bases are TGCAGTGCGCTGCCTGATTCAGCCCTCCACTTT. Its protein is CSALPDSALHF.

The rearrangement joins TRBV19 to TRBJ1-5; 7 bases match TRBD1. The V segment lost 3 bases and the J segment 3 bases; nucleotides outside the gene matches: 5. This CDR3 comprises 15 residues. CDR1 is LNHDA and CDR2 is SQIVND in the germline V gene (reference sequence). Here the CDR3 reads CASSIGTALNQPQHF. The DNA for the CDR3 is TGTGCCAGTAGTATTGGGACAGCTCTCAATCAGCCCCAGCATTTT. Combining the CDR3 with reference TRBV19 and TRBJ1-5 gives the whole variable domain DGGITQSPKYLFRKEGQNVTLSCEQNLNHDAMYWYRQDPGQGLRLIYYSQIVNDFQKGDIAEGYSVSREKKESFPLTVTSAQKNPTAFYLCASSIGTALNQPQHFGDGTRLSIL.